Listed below are T cell receptor beta chains from one sample, sequenced in a study of OX40 agonist ivuxolimab in advanced cancers. The repertoire was sequenced with immunoSEQ multiplex PCR; TCRdb's copy has only in-frame clones and lacks some. The sample has tens of thousands of clones, more than 85% seen once. The sample consisted of CD4+ or CD8+ T cells sorted from blood, taken in a trial of the OX40 agonist ivuxolimab. These receptors were obtained from an adult with an advanced solid tumor such as melanoma, head and neck, liver or kidney cancer. CDR3s include the opening cysteine and the closing phenylalanine or tryptophan. The D gene is left open where the match is weak. Size is omitted from some rows. Given values are once, few, many or a class for expanded clones.

J: TRBJ2-7
V: TRBV27
size: .
D: .
CDR3: CASSFGLFGSYEQYF
DNA: TGTGCCAGCAGTTTCGGGTTATTTGGCTCCTACGAGCAGTACTTC

J: TRBJ1-1
V: TRBV5-1
size: .
D: .
CDR3: CASSLGRGNTEAFF
DNA: TGCGCCAGCAGCTTGGGCAGGGGGAACACTGAAGCTTTCTTT

J: TRBJ2-5
V: TRBV14
size: .
D: .
CDR3: CASSQVHQETQYF
DNA: TGTGCCAGCAGCCAAGTACACCAAGAGACCCAGTACTTC

J: TRBJ2-3
V: TRBV7-9
size: .
D: .
CDR3: CASSLPGFTPDTQYF
DNA: TGTGCCAGCAGCTTACCAGGATTTACCCCAGATACGCAGTATTTT

J: TRBJ2-7
V: TRBV19
size: .
D: .
CDR3: CASRAGHLGEQYF
DNA: TGTGCCAGTAGGGCGGGACATTTGGGGGAGCAGTACTTC

J: TRBJ1-2
V: TRBV28
size: .
D: .
CDR3: CASSFRQSGYGYTF
DNA: TGTGCCAGCAGCTTCCGACAGTCCGGCTATGGCTACACCTTC

J: TRBJ1-1
V: TRBV30
size: .
D: .
CDR3: CAWSVGTEAFF
DNA: TGTGCCTGGAGTGTAGGCACTGAAGCTTTCTTT

J: TRBJ2-1
V: TRBV7-8
size: .
D: .
CDR3: CASKMPYNEQFF
DNA: TGTGCCAGCAAGATGCCTTACAATGAGCAGTTCTTC

J: TRBJ2-3
V: TRBV29-1
size: .
D: TRBD2
CDR3: CSGTHTSGSTDTQYF
DNA: TGCAGCGGGACCCATACTAGCGGGAGCACAGATACGCAGTATTTT

J: TRBJ2-7
V: TRBV27
size: .
D: .
CDR3: CASSRQGYEQYF
DNA: TGTGCCAGCAGTCGTCAGGGGTACGAGCAGTACTTC

J: TRBJ1-2
V: TRBV6-5
size: .
D: .
CDR3: CASSYSGGDYGYTF
DNA: TGTGCCAGCAGTTACTCAGGGGGGGACTATGGCTACACCTTC

J: TRBJ1-6
V: TRBV27
size: .
D: .
CDR3: CASSFRGGETPLHF
DNA: TGTGCCAGCAGTTTCCGTGGAGGGGAGACACCCCTCCACTTT

J: TRBJ2-5
V: TRBV7-7
size: .
D: TRBD2
CDR3: CASSSLGLQETQYF
DNA: TGTGCCAGCAGCTCCTTGGGACTACAAGAGACCCAGTACTTC

J: TRBJ2-2
V: TRBV19
size: .
D: .
CDR3: CASSLWGNGELFF
DNA: TGTGCCAGTAGTTTATGGGGGAACGGGGAGCTGTTTTTT

J: TRBJ1-2
V: TRBV14
size: .
D: TRBD1
CDR3: CASSQLRMGDRSFGYTF
DNA: TGTGCCAGCAGCCAGCTAAGAATGGGGGACAGGTCCTTTGGCTACACCTTC

J: TRBJ2-7
V: TRBV5-8
size: .
D: .
CDR3: CASSLGQGLTYEQYF
DNA: TGTGCCAGCAGCTTGGGCCAGGGACTTACCTACGAGCAGTACTTC

J: TRBJ2-7
V: TRBV12-5
size: .
D: TRBD2
CDR3: CASGFRLAGHSYEQYF
DNA: TGTGCTAGTGGTTTCCGACTAGCGGGACATTCCTACGAGCAGTACTTC

J: TRBJ2-7
V: TRBV4-3
size: .
D: .
CDR3: CASSQDGGRETPYEQYF
DNA: TGCGCCAGCAGCCAAGACGGGGGGCGAGAGACACCCTACGAGCAGTACTTC

J: TRBJ1-5
V: TRBV14
size: .
D: .
CDR3: CASSQALRDSNQPQHF
DNA: TGTGCCAGCAGCCAAGCACTACGGGATAGCAATCAGCCCCAGCATTTT

J: TRBJ2-1
V: TRBV27
size: .
D: .
CDR3: CASSLIDGEQFF
DNA: TGTGCCAGCAGTTTAATAGACGGTGAGCAGTTCTTC

J: TRBJ1-5
V: TRBV6-6
size: .
D: .
CDR3: CASSLSTGSQPQHF
DNA: TGTGCCAGCAGTCTAAGTACAGGGAGTCAGCCCCAGCATTTT

J: TRBJ1-1
V: TRBV7-2
size: .
D: TRBD1
CDR3: CASSLMAQGFGFKNTEAFF
DNA: TGTGCCAGCAGCTTAATGGCACAGGGGTTTGGATTTAAGAACACTGAAGCTTTCTTT

J: TRBJ1-2
V: TRBV6-1
size: .
D: .
CDR3: CASSEPPEGYTF
DNA: TGTGCCAGCAGTGAGCCCCCTGAAGGCTACACCTTC

J: TRBJ2-1
V: TRBV27
size: once
D: .
CDR3: CASSFYDEQFF
DNA: TGTGCCAGCAGTTTTTATGATGAGCAGTTCTTC

J: TRBJ2-1
V: TRBV10-1
size: .
D: .
CDR3: CASSEVGGSGNEQFF
DNA: TGCGCCAGCAGTGAGGTGGGGGGATCGGGCAATGAGCAGTTCTTC

J: TRBJ2-7
V: TRBV29-1
size: .
D: .
CDR3: CSVEGTGSNYEQYF
DNA: TGCAGCGTTGAGGGGACGGGGTCGAACTACGAGCAGTACTTC

J: TRBJ1-1
V: TRBV2
size: .
D: .
CDR3: CATGQFEAFF
DNA: TGTGCCACAGGGCAATTCGAAGCTTTCTTT

J: TRBJ2-3
V: TRBV4-3
size: .
D: TRBD2
CDR3: CASSQGGGDTQYF
DNA: TGCGCCAGCAGCCAAGGGGGGGGAGATACGCAGTATTTT

J: TRBJ2-5
V: TRBV27
size: .
D: TRBD1
CDR3: CASSFTTGAGETQYF
DNA: TGTGCCAGCAGTTTCACGACAGGGGCTGGGGAGACCCAGTACTTC

J: TRBJ2-4
V: TRBV5-4
size: .
D: .
CDR3: CASSLGQEQDF
DNA: TGTGCCAGCAGCTTGGGGCAGGAGCAGGACTTC

J: TRBJ1-5
V: TRBV18
size: .
D: .
CDR3: CASSPDSNQPQHF
DNA: TGTGCCAGCTCCCCAGACAGCAATCAGCCCCAGCATTTT

J: TRBJ2-5
V: TRBV11-2
size: once
D: .
CDR3: CASSLVGGAPEETQYF
DNA: TGTGCCAGCAGCTTAGTGGGTGGGGCACCAGAAGAGACCCAGTACTTC

J: TRBJ2-7
V: TRBV5-8
size: .
D: .
CDR3: CASSLAAGRTSYEQYF
DNA: TGTGCCAGCAGCTTGGCTGCAGGGAGGACCTCCTACGAGCAGTACTTC

J: TRBJ1-5
V: TRBV4-1
size: few
D: .
CDR3: CASSQYTNQPQHF
DNA: TGCGCCAGCAGCCAATACACGAATCAGCCCCAGCATTTT

J: TRBJ1-5
V: TRBV6-1
size: .
D: .
CDR3: CASSEKRRGNQPQHF
DNA: TGTGCCAGCAGTGAAAAGCGCAGGGGCAATCAGCCCCAGCATTTT

J: TRBJ1-1
V: TRBV4-2
size: .
D: .
CDR3: CASSQELNTEAFF
DNA: TGTGCCAGCAGCCAAGAACTGAACACTGAAGCTTTCTTT

J: TRBJ2-1
V: TRBV30
size: .
D: .
CDR3: CAWSVREQVNEQFF
DNA: TGTGCCTGGAGTGTACGAGAACAGGTTAATGAGCAGTTCTTC

J: TRBJ1-1
V: TRBV27
size: few
D: .
CDR3: CASRTGIMSTEAFF
DNA: TGTGCCAGCAGAACAGGGATAATGAGCACTGAAGCTTTCTTT

J: TRBJ1-5
V: TRBV11-2
size: .
D: .
CDR3: CASSLDSGQPQHF
DNA: TGTGCCAGCAGCTTAGATAGCGGTCAGCCCCAGCATTTT

J: TRBJ2-1
V: TRBV27
size: .
D: .
CDR3: CASSVYKASYNEQFF
DNA: TGTGCCAGCAGTGTATACAAGGCCTCCTACAATGAGCAGTTCTTC

J: TRBJ1-5
V: TRBV27
size: .
D: .
CDR3: CASSFGGDQPQHF
DNA: TGTGCCAGCAGTTTCGGGGGGGATCAGCCCCAGCATTTT

J: TRBJ1-1
V: TRBV13
size: .
D: .
CDR3: CASSLSPVNTEAFF
DNA: TGTGCCAGCAGCTTATCTCCCGTGAACACTGAAGCTTTCTTT

J: TRBJ2-1
V: TRBV2
size: .
D: .
CDR3: CASPAATSYNEQFF
DNA: TGTGCCAGCCCAGCGGCCACCTCCTACAATGAGCAGTTCTTC

J: TRBJ1-2
V: TRBV14
size: .
D: TRBD1
CDR3: CASSLIPQGQVIGWDGYTF
DNA: TGTGCCAGCAGCCTCATACCTCAGGGACAGGTTATAGGTTGGGATGGCTACACCTTC

J: TRBJ2-7
V: TRBV29-1
size: once
D: .
CDR3: CSVIGGEQYF
DNA: TGCAGCGTCATAGGAGGGGAGCAGTACTTC

J: TRBJ2-5
V: TRBV6-6
size: .
D: .
CDR3: CASSSNQETQYF
DNA: TGTGCCAGCAGTTCCAACCAAGAGACCCAGTACTTC

J: TRBJ2-1
V: TRBV15
size: .
D: .
CDR3: CATSRDTHEQFF
DNA: TGTGCCACCAGCAGAGATACCCATGAGCAGTTCTTC

J: TRBJ2-7
V: TRBV6-5
size: .
D: TRBD2
CDR3: CASSYAAGTYYEQYF
DNA: TGTGCCAGCAGTTACGCAGCGGGAACCTACTACGAGCAGTACTTC

J: TRBJ2-3
V: TRBV27
size: once
D: .
CDR3: CASSIGTAKTTQYF
DNA: TGTGCCAGCAGTATCGGGACGGCCAAGACTACGCAGTATTTT

J: TRBJ2-1
V: TRBV6-5
size: .
D: .
CDR3: CASRTGLWGEQFF
DNA: TGTGCCAGCAGGACGGGACTTTGGGGTGAGCAGTTCTTC

J: TRBJ1-5
V: TRBV6-5
size: .
D: .
CDR3: CASSPRDFGNQPQHF
DNA: TGTGCCAGCAGTCCCCGGGATTTCGGCAATCAGCCCCAGCATTTT

J: TRBJ2-5
V: TRBV28
size: .
D: TRBD2
CDR3: CASLAGLAGKETQYF
DNA: TGTGCCTCCCTGGCTGGCCTAGCGGGCAAAGAGACCCAGTACTTC

J: TRBJ1-4
V: TRBV2
size: few
D: .
CDR3: CASSEPRKNEKLFF
DNA: TGTGCCAGCAGTGAACCGAGGAAGAATGAAAAACTGTTTTTT

J: TRBJ2-7
V: TRBV7-6
size: .
D: .
CDR3: CASSPTDSGEQYF
DNA: TGTGCCAGCAGCCCGACCGATTCGGGCGAGCAGTACTTC

J: TRBJ2-2
V: TRBV30
size: .
D: TRBD2
CDR3: CACSVSGGGILSTGELFF
DNA: TGTGCCTGCTCTGTTAGCGGGGGGGGAATTTTGAGCACCGGGGAGCTGTTTTTT